This entry describes one T cell receptor (beta chain). Authors' analysis steps: Reference gene primers were amplified, and this amplification served to estimate nucleated cell counts. Here immunoSEQ multiplex PCR was the method, and the copy in TCRdb shows in-frame clones only, minus some. V and J calls plus clone size are reproduced from that table; the DNA served to infer D and trimming. The sample has some 250,000 clones; about 91% are singletons. In germline, CDR1 is SNHLY, CDR2 FYNNEI. V trimming: 7 bases; J trimming: 1 base; junction bases outside the gene matches: 5. This CDR3 comprises 14 residues. The entry originates in a study of blood T cell repertoires in COVID-19. Study in general: The United States, Italy and Spain supplied acute and convalescent COVID-19 samples.

The V and J genes are TRBV2 and TRBJ1-1; TRBD1 aligns across 8 bases. The sample taken for sequencing was PBMCs or T cells enriched from blood (not recorded which). The sequence came from a human donor in a cohort exposed to, infected with or recovered from COVID-19 (not recorded which). The donor label of this sample is uncertain. CDR3 in amino acids: CASTKGTGNTEAFF. CDR3 coding DNA: TGTGCCAGCACTAAAGGGACAGGGAACACTGAAGCTTTCTTT. Together with reference TRBV2 and TRBJ1-1, the CDR3 gives the full variable domain: EPEVTQTPSHQVTQMGQEVILRCVPISNHLYFYWYRQILGQKVEFLVSFYNNEISEKSEIFDDQFSVERPDGSNFTLKIRSTKLEDSAMYFCASTKGTGNTEAFFGQGTRLTVV.